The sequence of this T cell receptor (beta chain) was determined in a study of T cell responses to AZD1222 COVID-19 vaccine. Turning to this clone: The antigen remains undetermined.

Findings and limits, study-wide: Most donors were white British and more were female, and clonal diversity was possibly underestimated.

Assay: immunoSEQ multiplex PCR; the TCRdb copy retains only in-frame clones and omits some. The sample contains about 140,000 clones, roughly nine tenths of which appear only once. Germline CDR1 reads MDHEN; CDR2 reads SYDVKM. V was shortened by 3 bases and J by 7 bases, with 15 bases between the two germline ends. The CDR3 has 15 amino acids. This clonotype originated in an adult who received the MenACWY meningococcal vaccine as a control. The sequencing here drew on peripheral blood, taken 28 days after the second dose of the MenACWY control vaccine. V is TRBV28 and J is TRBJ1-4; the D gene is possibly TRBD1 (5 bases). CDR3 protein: CASSFGGGVVEKLFF. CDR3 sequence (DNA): TGTGCCAGCAGTTTCGGCGGGGGAGTAGTTGAAAAACTGTTTTTT.